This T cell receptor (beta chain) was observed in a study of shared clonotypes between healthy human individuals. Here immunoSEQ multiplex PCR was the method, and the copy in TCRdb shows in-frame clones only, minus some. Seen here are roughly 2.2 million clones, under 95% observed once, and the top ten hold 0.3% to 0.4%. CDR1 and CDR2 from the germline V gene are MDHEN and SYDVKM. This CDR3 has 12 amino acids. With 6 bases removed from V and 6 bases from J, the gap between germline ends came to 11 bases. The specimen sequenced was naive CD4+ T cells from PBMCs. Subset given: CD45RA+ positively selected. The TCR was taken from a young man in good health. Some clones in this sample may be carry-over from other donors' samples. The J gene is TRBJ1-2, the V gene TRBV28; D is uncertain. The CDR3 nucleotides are TGTGCCAGCAGCCTGGTCCCAAATGGCTACACCTTC. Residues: CASSLVPNGYTF.